This T cell receptor beta chain emerged from a study of blood T cell repertoires in COVID-19. About the study: PBMCs, B-cell-depleted T cells, or T cells were the source of the cDNA or gDNA that made up the material.

In the authors' methods: Reference gene primers were amplified, and this amplification served to estimate nucleated cell counts. Produced via immunoSEQ multiplex PCR; TCRdb's table is partial and in-frame only. That table gives V, J and clone size, and the DNA gave D and trimming. This table has about 68,000 clones, approximately 85% appearing once. The sample taken for sequencing was peripheral blood. The receptor was isolated from a man aged 50 to 60 with acute or convalescent COVID-19.

The CDR3: CARDESGTGGGYTF. The CDR3 DNA is TGTGCCAGGGACGAATCCGGGACGGGAGGGGGCTACACCTTC. The V gene is TRBV30, the J gene TRBJ1-2; perhaps TRBD1 as D (5 bases). This CDR3 region has 14 residues. V lost 8 bases and J lost 8, with 24 bases in between. Germline V gene lookup returns CDR1 GTSNPN and CDR2 SVGIG (reference sequence).